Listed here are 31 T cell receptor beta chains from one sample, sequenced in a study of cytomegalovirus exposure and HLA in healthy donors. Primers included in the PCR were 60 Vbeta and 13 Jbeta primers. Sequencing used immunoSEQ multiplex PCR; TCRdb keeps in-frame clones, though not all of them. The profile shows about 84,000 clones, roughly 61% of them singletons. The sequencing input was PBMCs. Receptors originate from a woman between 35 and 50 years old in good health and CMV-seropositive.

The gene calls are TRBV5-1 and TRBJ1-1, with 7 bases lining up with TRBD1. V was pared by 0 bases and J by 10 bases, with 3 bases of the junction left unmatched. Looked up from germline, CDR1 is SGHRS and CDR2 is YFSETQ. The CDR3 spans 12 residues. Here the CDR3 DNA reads TGCGCCAGCAGCTTGGAGGGGGCACCAGCTTTCTTT. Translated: CASSLEGAPAFF. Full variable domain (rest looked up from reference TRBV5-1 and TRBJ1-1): KAGVTQTPRYLIKTRGQQVTLSCSPISGHRSVSWYQQTPGQGLQFLFEYFSETQRNKGNFPGRFSGRQFSNSRSEMNVSTLELGDSALYLCASSLEGAPAFFGQGTRLTVV.

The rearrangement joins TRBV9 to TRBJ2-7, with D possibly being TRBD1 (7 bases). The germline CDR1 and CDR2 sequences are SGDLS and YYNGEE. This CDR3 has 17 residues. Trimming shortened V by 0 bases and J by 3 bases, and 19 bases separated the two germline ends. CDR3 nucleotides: TGTGCCAGCAGCGTAGGCTCAGGGGGGACAACTTTCTACGAGCAGTACTTC. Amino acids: CASSVGSGGTTFYEQYF.

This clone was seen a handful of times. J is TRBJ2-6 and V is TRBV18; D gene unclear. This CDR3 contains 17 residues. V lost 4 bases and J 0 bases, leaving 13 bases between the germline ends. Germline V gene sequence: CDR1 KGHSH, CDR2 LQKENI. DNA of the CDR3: TGTGCCAGCTCACACACAGTTTCCAACTCTGGGGCCAACGTCCTGACTTTC. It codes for CASSHTVSNSGANVLTF.

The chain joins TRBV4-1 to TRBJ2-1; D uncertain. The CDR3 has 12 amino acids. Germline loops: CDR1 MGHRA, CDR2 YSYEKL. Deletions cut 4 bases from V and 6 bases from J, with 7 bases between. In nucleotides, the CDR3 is TGCGCCAGCAGCCCAAACTTCAATGAGCAGTTCTTC. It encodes CASSPNFNEQFF.

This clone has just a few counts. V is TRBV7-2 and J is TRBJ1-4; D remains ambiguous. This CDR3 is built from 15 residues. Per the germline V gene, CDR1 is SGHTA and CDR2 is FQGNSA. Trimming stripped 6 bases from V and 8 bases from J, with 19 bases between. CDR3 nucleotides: TGTGCCAGCAGTCGATTCCGGGAAAAGACGGAAAAACTGTTTTTT. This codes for CASSRFREKTEKLFF.

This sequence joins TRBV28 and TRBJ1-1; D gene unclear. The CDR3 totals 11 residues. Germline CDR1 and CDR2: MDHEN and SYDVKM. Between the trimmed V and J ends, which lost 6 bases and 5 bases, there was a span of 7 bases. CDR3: CASSPGTEAFF. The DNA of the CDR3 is TGTGCCAGCAGCCCCGGGACTGAAGCTTTCTTT.

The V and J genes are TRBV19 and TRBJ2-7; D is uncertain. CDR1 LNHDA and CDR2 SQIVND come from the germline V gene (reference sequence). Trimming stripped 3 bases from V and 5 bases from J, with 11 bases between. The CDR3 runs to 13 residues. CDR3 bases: TGTGCCAGTAGTATGGGTCGGAGCCACGAGCAGTACTTC. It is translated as CASSMGRSHEQYF.

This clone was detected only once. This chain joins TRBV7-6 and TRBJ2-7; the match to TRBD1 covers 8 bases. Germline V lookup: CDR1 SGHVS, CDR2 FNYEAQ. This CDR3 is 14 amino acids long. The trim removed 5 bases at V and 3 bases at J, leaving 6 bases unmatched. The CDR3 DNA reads TGTGCCAGCAGCCTTGGACAGGGTGTCTACGAGCAGTACTTC. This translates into CASSLGQGVYEQYF.

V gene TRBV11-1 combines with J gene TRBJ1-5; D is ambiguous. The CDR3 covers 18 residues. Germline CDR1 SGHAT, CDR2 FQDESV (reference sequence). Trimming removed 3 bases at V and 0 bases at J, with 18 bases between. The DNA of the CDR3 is TGTGCCAGCAGCTTTATGGCGGCGGCAGTAAATAGCAATCAGCCCCAGCATTTT. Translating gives CASSFMAAAVNSNQPQHF.

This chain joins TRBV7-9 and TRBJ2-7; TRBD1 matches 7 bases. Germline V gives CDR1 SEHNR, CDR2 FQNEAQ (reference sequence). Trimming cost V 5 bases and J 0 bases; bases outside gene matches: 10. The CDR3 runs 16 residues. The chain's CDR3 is CASSGTESAGSYEQYF. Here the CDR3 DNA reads TGTGCCAGCAGCGGGACAGAGAGTGCCGGCTCCTACGAGCAGTACTTC.

CDR3 nucleotides: TGTGCCAGCAGTCATTCTTTTGACAGGGGGAACTACGAGCAGTACTTC. It translates to CASSHSFDRGNYEQYF. This sequence joins TRBV28 and TRBJ2-7; 9 bases agree with TRBD1. The CDR3 sequence is 16 residues long. Germline CDR1 is MDHEN and CDR2 is SYDVKM. The V segment lost 5 bases and the J segment 3 bases; nucleotides outside the gene matches: 11.

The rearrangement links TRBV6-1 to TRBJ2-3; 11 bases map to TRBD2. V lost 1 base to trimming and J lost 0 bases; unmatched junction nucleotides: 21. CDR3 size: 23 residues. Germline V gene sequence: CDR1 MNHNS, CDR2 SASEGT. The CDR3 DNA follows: TGTGCCAGCAGTGAAGGCGATCGGCGGGCTAGCGGGAGGCTCCTCTCTAGCACAGATACGCAGTATTTT. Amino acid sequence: CASSEGDRRASGRLLSSTDTQYF.

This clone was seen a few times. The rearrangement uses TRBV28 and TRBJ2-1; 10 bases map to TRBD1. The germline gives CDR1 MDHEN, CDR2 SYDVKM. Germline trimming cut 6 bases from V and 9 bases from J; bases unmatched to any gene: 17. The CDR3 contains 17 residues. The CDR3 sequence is CASSTIGVGQGRSEQFF. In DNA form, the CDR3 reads TGTGCCAGCAGCACTATCGGGGTGGGACAGGGGCGGAGTGAGCAGTTCTTC.

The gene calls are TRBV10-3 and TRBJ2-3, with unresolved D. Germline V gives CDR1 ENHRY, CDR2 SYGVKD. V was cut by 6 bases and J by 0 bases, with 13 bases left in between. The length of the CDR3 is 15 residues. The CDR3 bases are TGTGCCATCAGCAATGCGTTGGGCAGCACAGATACGCAGTATTTT. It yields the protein CAISNALGSTDTQYF.

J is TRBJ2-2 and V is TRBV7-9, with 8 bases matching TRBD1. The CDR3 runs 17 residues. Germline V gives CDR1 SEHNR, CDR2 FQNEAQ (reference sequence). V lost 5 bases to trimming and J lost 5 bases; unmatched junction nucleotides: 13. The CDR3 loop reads CASSLPTETGVTGELFF. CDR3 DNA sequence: TGTGCCAGCAGCCTCCCGACGGAGACAGGGGTTACCGGGGAGCTGTTTTTT.

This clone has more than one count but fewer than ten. This chain's CDR3 is CASSPPQTGNTIYF. CDR3 DNA sequence: TGTGCCAGCAGCCCTCCCCAGACTGGAAACACCATATATTTT. This chain uses TRBV28 with TRBJ1-3, with no clear D. The length of the CDR3 is 14 residues. Germline lookup yields CDR1 MDHEN and CDR2 SYDVKM. Trimming took off 6 bases at V and 2 bases at J, with 11 bases between the two ends.

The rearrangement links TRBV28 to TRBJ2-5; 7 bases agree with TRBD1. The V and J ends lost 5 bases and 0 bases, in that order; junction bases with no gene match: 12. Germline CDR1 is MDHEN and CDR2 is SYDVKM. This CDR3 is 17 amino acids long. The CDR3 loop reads CASSPTSGTAYQETQYF. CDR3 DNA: TGTGCCAGCAGTCCCACCTCCGGGACAGCGTACCAAGAGACCCAGTACTTC.

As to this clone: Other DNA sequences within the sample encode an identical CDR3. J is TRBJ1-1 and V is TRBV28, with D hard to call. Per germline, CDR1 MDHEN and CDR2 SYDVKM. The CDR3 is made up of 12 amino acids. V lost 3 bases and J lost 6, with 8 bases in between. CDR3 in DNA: TGTGCCAGCAGTTTGAGAGGATCTGAAGCTTTCTTT. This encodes CASSLRGSEAFF.

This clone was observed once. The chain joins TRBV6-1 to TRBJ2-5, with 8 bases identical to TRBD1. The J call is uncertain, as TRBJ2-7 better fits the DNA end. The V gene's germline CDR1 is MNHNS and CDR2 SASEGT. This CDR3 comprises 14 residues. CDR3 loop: CASKDPGGVYEQYF. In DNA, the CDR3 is TGTGCCAGCAAGGACCCAGGGGGCGTCTACGAGCAGTACTTC.

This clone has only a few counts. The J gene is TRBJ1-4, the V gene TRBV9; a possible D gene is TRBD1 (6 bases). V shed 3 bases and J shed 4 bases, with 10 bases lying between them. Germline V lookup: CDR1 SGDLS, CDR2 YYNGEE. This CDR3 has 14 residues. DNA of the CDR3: TGTGCCAGCAGCGCACAGGGAAATAATGAAAAACTGTTTTTT. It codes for CASSAQGNNEKLFF.

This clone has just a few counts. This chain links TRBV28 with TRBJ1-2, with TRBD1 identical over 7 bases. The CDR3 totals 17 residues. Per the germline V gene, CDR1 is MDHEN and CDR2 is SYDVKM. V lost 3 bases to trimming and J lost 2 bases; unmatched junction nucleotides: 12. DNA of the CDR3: TGTGCCAGCAGTTTCGCCGGGACAGTGACAAAAAACTATGGCTACACCTTC. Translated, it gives CASSFAGTVTKNYGYTF.

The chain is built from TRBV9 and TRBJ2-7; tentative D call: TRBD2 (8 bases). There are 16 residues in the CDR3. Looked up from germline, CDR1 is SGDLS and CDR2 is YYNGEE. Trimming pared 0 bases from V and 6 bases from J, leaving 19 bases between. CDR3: CASSVAGTRGRAEQYF. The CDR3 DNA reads TGTGCCAGCAGCGTAGCGGGGACTAGGGGGCGGGCCGAGCAGTACTTC.

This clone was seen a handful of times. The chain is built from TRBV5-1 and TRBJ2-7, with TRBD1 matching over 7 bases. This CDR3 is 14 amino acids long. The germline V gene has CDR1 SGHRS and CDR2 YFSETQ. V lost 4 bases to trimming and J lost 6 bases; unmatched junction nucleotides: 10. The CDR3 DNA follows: TGCGCCAGCAGCCTGCGACAGGGAGAGTTCGAGCAGTACTTC. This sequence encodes CASSLRQGEFEQYF.

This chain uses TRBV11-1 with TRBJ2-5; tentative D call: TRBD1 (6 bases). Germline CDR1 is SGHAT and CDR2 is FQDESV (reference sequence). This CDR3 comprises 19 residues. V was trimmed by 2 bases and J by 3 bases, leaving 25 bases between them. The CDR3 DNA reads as TGTGCCAGCAGCTTAAGAGGTCCAGGGGCGGGCAAATTGAAAGAGACCCAGTACTTC. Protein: CASSLRGPGAGKLKETQYF. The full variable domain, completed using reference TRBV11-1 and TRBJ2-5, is EAEVAQSPRYKITEKSQAVAFWCDPISGHATLYWYRQILGQGPELLVQFQDESVVDDSQLPKDRFSAERLKGVDSTLKIQPAELGDSAMYLCASSLRGPGAGKLKETQYFGPGTRLLVL.

The CDR3 protein is CASRGGTAVGNTIYF. The CDR3 DNA reads TGTGCCAGTAGAGGGGGGACAGCCGTCGGAAACACCATATATTTT. V and J are TRBV19 and TRBJ1-3; 7 bases align to TRBD1. Germline V CDR1 and CDR2: LNHDA, SQIVND (reference sequence). Losses at the gene ends were 6 bases for V and 4 bases for J; bases not matched to a gene: 9. This CDR3 has 15 residues.

Here the CDR3 DNA reads TGTGCCAGCAGCTTGGGACAGCTAGGAACTAATGAAAAACTGTTTTTT. Translation: CASSLGQLGTNEKLFF. The chain recombines TRBV5-8 with TRBJ1-4; weak D call: TRBD1 (5 bases). Germline CDR1 SGHTS, CDR2 YDEGEE. This CDR3 is 16 amino acids long. Trimming stripped 0 bases from V and 1 base from J, with 10 bases between.

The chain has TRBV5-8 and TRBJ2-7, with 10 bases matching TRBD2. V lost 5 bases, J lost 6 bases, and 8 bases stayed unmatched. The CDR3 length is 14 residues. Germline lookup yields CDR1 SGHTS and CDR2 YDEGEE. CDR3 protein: CASRTSGRASEQYF. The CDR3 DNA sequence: TGTGCCAGCAGAACCAGCGGGAGGGCCAGCGAGCAGTACTTC.

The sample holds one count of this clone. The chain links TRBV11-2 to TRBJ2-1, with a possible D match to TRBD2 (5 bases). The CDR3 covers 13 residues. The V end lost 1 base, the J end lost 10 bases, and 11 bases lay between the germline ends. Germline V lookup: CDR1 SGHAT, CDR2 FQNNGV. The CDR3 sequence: CASSLVPGEEQFF. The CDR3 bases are TGTGCCAGCAGCTTAGTACCCGGGGAAGAGCAGTTCTTC.

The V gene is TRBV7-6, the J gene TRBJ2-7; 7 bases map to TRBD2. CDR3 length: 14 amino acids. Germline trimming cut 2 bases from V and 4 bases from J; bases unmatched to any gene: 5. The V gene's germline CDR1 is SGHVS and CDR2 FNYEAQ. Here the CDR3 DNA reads TGTGCCAGCAGCTTAACGGGAGGAGGGTACGAGCAGTACTTC. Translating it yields CASSLTGGGYEQYF.

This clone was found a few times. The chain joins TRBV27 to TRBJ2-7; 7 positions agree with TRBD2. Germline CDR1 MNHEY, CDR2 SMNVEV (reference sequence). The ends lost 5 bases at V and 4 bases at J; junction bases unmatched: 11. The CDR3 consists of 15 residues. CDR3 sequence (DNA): TGTGCCAGCAGTGTGGGTGCGGGAGTGGGGTACGAGCAGTACTTC. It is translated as CASSVGAGVGYEQYF.

CDR3 amino acids: CASTLQVDYGYTF. The DNA of the CDR3 is TGTGCCAGCACTCTTCAGGTAGACTATGGCTACACCTTC. V is TRBV28 and J is TRBJ1-2; D not resolved. This CDR3 has 13 amino acids. CDR1 and CDR2 (germline): MDHEN, SYDVKM. Trimming removed 7 bases from V and 3 bases from J, with 12 bases in between.